These T cell receptor beta chains were read from a single sample in a study of Ad26.COV2.S vaccination and SARS-CoV-2 variants. Sequenced by immunoSEQ multiplex PCR; TCRdb stores in-frame clones only, minus some. The sample gives around 450,000 clones, roughly 89% of which show up once; 2.5% is in the top ten. The sample consisted of peripheral blood, taken in a trial of Ad26.COV2.S vaccine versus placebo. Receptors originate from a person between 18 and 59 years old who received the Ad26.COV2.S COVID-19 vaccine or a placebo. Both conserved end residues are part of each CDR3. A D gene is named only where the DNA matches it firmly. A row's size may be missing; if present it is once, few, many or a size class.

d_gene: TRBD2
v_gene: TRBV3-1/TRBV3-2
j_gene: TRBJ2-7
abundance: .
CDR3aa: CASSQGRSGDSYEQYF
CDR3nt: TGTGCCAGCAGCCAAGGGCGTAGCGGGGATTCCTACGAGCAGTACTTC

d_gene: .
v_gene: TRBV28
j_gene: TRBJ2-5
abundance: .
CDR3aa: CASRDGSEETQYF
CDR3nt: TGTGCCAGCAGAGACGGAAGTGAGGAGACCCAGTACTTC

d_gene: .
v_gene: TRBV7-2
j_gene: TRBJ1-3
abundance: .
CDR3aa: CASSLAGPDSGNTIYF
CDR3nt: TGTGCCAGCAGCTTAGCAGGGCCCGACTCTGGAAACACCATATATTTT

d_gene: .
v_gene: TRBV4-3
j_gene: TRBJ1-2
abundance: once
CDR3aa: CASSSDTHYGYTF
CDR3nt: TGCGCCAGCAGTTCCGACACTCACTATGGCTACACCTTC

d_gene: TRBD2
v_gene: TRBV18
j_gene: TRBJ2-1
abundance: .
CDR3aa: CASSPTSGGRDNEQFF
CDR3nt: TGTGCCAGCTCACCTACTAGCGGGGGTAGAGACAATGAGCAGTTCTTC

d_gene: .
v_gene: TRBV13
j_gene: TRBJ1-3
abundance: .
CDR3aa: CASSFFQGLRTIYF
CDR3nt: TGTGCCAGCAGCTTCTTCCAGGGCCTCCGCACCATATATTTT

d_gene: .
v_gene: TRBV7-9
j_gene: TRBJ2-6
abundance: .
CDR3aa: CASSLTGPGANVLTF
CDR3nt: TGTGCCAGCAGCTTAACAGGGCCCGGGGCCAACGTCCTGACTTTC

d_gene: TRBD2
v_gene: TRBV3-1/TRBV3-2
j_gene: TRBJ2-1
abundance: .
CDR3aa: CASSQGGSDNEQFF
CDR3nt: TGTGCCAGCAGCCAGGGGGGGAGTGACAATGAGCAGTTCTTC

d_gene: .
v_gene: TRBV15
j_gene: TRBJ2-2
abundance: .
CDR3aa: CATGLQPGELFF
CDR3nt: TGTGCCACCGGCCTGCAACCCGGGGAGCTGTTTTTT

d_gene: TRBD1
v_gene: TRBV24-1
j_gene: TRBJ2-7
abundance: .
CDR3aa: CATRRDSSYEQYF
CDR3nt: TGTGCCACCCGTCGGGACAGCTCCTACGAGCAGTACTTC

d_gene: .
v_gene: TRBV28
j_gene: TRBJ1-4
abundance: .
CDR3aa: CASRWGEANEKLFF
CDR3nt: TGTGCCAGCAGGTGGGGGGAGGCTAATGAAAAACTGTTTTTT

d_gene: .
v_gene: TRBV6-2/TRBV6-3
j_gene: TRBJ1-2
abundance: .
CDR3aa: CASSSGSTYGYTF
CDR3nt: TGTGCCAGCAGTTCCGGAAGCACCTATGGCTACACCTTC

d_gene: .
v_gene: TRBV25-1
j_gene: TRBJ1-3
abundance: .
CDR3aa: CASSKAGHAAGNTIYF
CDR3nt: TGTGCCAGCAGTAAAGCAGGACACGCCGCTGGAAACACCATATATTTT

d_gene: TRBD2
v_gene: TRBV7-8
j_gene: TRBJ2-2
abundance: .
CDR3aa: CASSLAPSGNTGELFF
CDR3nt: TGTGCCAGCAGCTTAGCGCCTAGCGGGAACACCGGGGAGCTGTTTTTT

d_gene: TRBD1
v_gene: TRBV5-5
j_gene: TRBJ2-3
abundance: .
CDR3aa: CASSFPRGSTDTQYF
CDR3nt: TGTGCCAGCAGCTTCCCCAGGGGGAGCACAGATACGCAGTATTTT

d_gene: .
v_gene: TRBV28
j_gene: TRBJ1-6
abundance: .
CDR3aa: CASGTSWANSPLHF
CDR3nt: TGTGCCAGTGGGACTTCTTGGGCTAATTCACCCCTCCACTTT

d_gene: .
v_gene: TRBV19
j_gene: TRBJ1-3
abundance: .
CDR3aa: CASSINRSGNTIYF
CDR3nt: TGTGCCAGTAGTATTAATCGCTCTGGAAACACCATATATTTT

d_gene: .
v_gene: TRBV5-1
j_gene: TRBJ2-6
abundance: .
CDR3aa: CASRGTGANVLTF
CDR3nt: TGCGCCAGCAGGGGAACCGGGGCCAACGTCCTGACTTTC

d_gene: .
v_gene: TRBV7-3
j_gene: TRBJ1-1
abundance: once
CDR3aa: CASSPERVLNTEAFF
CDR3nt: TGTGCCAGCAGCCCAGAGAGGGTTTTAAACACTGAAGCTTTCTTT

d_gene: .
v_gene: TRBV29-1
j_gene: TRBJ1-2
abundance: .
CDR3aa: CSSQVGDGYTF
CDR3nt: TGCAGCTCTCAAGTCGGCGATGGCTACACCTTC

d_gene: TRBD2
v_gene: TRBV28
j_gene: TRBJ2-7
abundance: .
CDR3aa: CASWTSGGSYEQYF
CDR3nt: TGTGCCAGCTGGACTAGCGGGGGGTCCTACGAGCAGTACTTC

d_gene: .
v_gene: TRBV5-1
j_gene: TRBJ1-6
abundance: once
CDR3aa: CASSFESSPLHF
CDR3nt: TGCGCCAGCAGCTTTGAGTCTTCACCCCTCCACTTT

d_gene: TRBD2
v_gene: TRBV4-1
j_gene: TRBJ2-1
abundance: .
CDR3aa: CASSQGSLAGENEQFF
CDR3nt: TGCGCCAGCAGCCAAGGTAGCCTAGCGGGAGAGAATGAGCAGTTCTTC

d_gene: .
v_gene: TRBV18
j_gene: TRBJ2-1
abundance: .
CDR3aa: CASSLRTDYNEQFF
CDR3nt: TGTGCCAGCTCACTACGGACGGATTACAATGAGCAGTTCTTC

d_gene: TRBD1
v_gene: TRBV9
j_gene: TRBJ1-1
abundance: .
CDR3aa: CASSLGTVSEAFF
CDR3nt: TGTGCCAGCAGCTTAGGGACAGTATCAGAAGCTTTCTTT

d_gene: .
v_gene: TRBV3-1/TRBV3-2
j_gene: TRBJ2-2
abundance: .
CDR3aa: CASSPQGRDTGELFF
CDR3nt: TGTGCCAGCAGCCCCCAGGGTAGGGACACCGGGGAGCTGTTTTTT

d_gene: .
v_gene: TRBV7-6
j_gene: TRBJ2-2
abundance: .
CDR3aa: CASSLGVQSTGELFF
CDR3nt: TGTGCCAGCAGCTTAGGGGTGCAAAGCACCGGGGAGCTGTTTTTT

d_gene: .
v_gene: TRBV4-1
j_gene: TRBJ1-5
abundance: .
CDR3aa: CASSPKVEGFNQPQHF
CDR3nt: TGCGCCAGCAGCCCAAAGGTTGAGGGGTTCAATCAGCCCCAGCATTTT

d_gene: .
v_gene: TRBV5-1
j_gene: TRBJ2-5
abundance: once
CDR3aa: CASSLAAGWETQYF
CDR3nt: TGCGCCAGCAGCTTGGCGGCAGGGTGGGAGACCCAGTACTTC

d_gene: TRBD2
v_gene: TRBV5-1
j_gene: TRBJ2-3
abundance: .
CDR3aa: CASSSLGGQSGSYTDTQYF
CDR3nt: TGCGCCAGCAGCTCGCTTGGAGGACAGAGCGGGAGTTACACAGATACGCAGTATTTT

d_gene: .
v_gene: TRBV13
j_gene: TRBJ2-6
abundance: .
CDR3aa: CASSSQRAAARSGANVLTF
CDR3nt: TGTGCCAGCAGCTCCCAACGGGCGGCCGCGAGATCTGGGGCCAACGTCCTGACTTTC

d_gene: .
v_gene: TRBV7-2
j_gene: TRBJ1-5
abundance: .
CDR3aa: CASSLEGRVDRPQHF
CDR3nt: TGTGCCAGCAGCTTAGAAGGCAGGGTGGACCGGCCCCAGCATTTT

d_gene: TRBD2
v_gene: TRBV11-2
j_gene: TRBJ2-5
abundance: .
CDR3aa: CASSRLAGDQETQYF
CDR3nt: TGTGCCAGCAGTCGACTAGCGGGGGACCAAGAGACCCAGTACTTC

d_gene: .
v_gene: TRBV4-2
j_gene: TRBJ2-7
abundance: .
CDR3aa: CASSIGGPALDEQYF
CDR3nt: TGTGCCAGCAGTATCGGGGGGCCTGCGTTGGACGAGCAGTACTTC

d_gene: .
v_gene: TRBV7-3
j_gene: TRBJ2-5
abundance: .
CDR3aa: CASSPGELQTQYF
CDR3nt: TGTGCCAGCAGCCCGGGAGAACTGCAGACCCAGTACTTC

d_gene: TRBD1
v_gene: TRBV27
j_gene: TRBJ1-6
abundance: .
CDR3aa: CASSRFGDSRSSYNSPLHF
CDR3nt: TGTGCCAGCAGTCGCTTTGGGGACAGTCGGAGCTCCTATAATTCACCCCTCCACTTT

d_gene: TRBD2
v_gene: TRBV4-2
j_gene: TRBJ2-3
abundance: .
CDR3aa: CASSRWTSGGEGNTQYF
CDR3nt: TGTGCCAGCAGCCGATGGACTAGCGGGGGGGAGGGAAATACGCAGTATTTT

d_gene: TRBD1
v_gene: TRBV28
j_gene: TRBJ1-6
abundance: .
CDR3aa: CASREATGAITFLYNSPLHF
CDR3nt: TGTGCCAGCAGGGAGGCGACAGGGGCCATCACCTTCCTTTATAATTCACCCCTCCACTTT

d_gene: .
v_gene: TRBV7-9
j_gene: TRBJ2-5
abundance: .
CDR3aa: CASSLFGWETQYF
CDR3nt: TGTGCCAGCAGCTTATTTGGTTGGGAGACCCAGTACTTC

d_gene: .
v_gene: TRBV7-2
j_gene: TRBJ1-5
abundance: .
CDR3aa: CASSLWAASSNQPQHF
CDR3nt: TGTGCCAGCAGCTTATGGGCAGCTAGCAGCAATCAGCCCCAGCATTTT